One sample yielded the 12 T cell receptor beta chains listed below, sequenced in a study of cytomegalovirus exposure and HLA in healthy donors. Both 60 Vbeta primers and 13 Jbeta primers went into the PCR. TCRdb keeps only in-frame clones here, not all; method: immunoSEQ multiplex PCR. The sample holds 55,000 to 80,000 clones, around 74% seen once. Sample: PBMCs. Receptors were obtained from a woman aged 30 to 39 in good health and CMV-seropositive.

The chain joins TRBV4-3 to TRBJ2-3; 8 bases align to TRBD2. Germline V lookup: CDR1 LGHNA, CDR2 YSLEER. The V gene end was trimmed by 0 bases and the J gene end by 8 bases; junction bases not matched to a gene: 7. This CDR3 has 15 amino acids. The CDR3 loop reads CASSQDEGLVGTQYF. DNA of the CDR3: TGCGCCAGCAGCCAAGATGAGGGACTAGTGGGTACGCAGTATTTT.

This chain joins TRBV19 and TRBJ2-5; tentative D call: TRBD1 (5 bases). V lost 7 bases, J lost 0 bases, and 9 bases lay in between. CDR1 is LNHDA, CDR2 SQIVND, per germline (reference sequence). CDR3 length: 13 residues. For the CDR3, the DNA is TGTGCCAGTAAGCCCAGGGACCAAGAGACCCAGTACTTC. It encodes CASKPRDQETQYF.

The gene calls are TRBV5-4 and TRBJ2-3, with D maybe TRBD2 (6 bases). The V and J ends lost 4 bases and 3 bases respectively, with 24 bases between them. In germline, CDR1 is SGHNT, CDR2 YYREEE (reference sequence). The CDR3 has 18 amino acids. The CDR3 sequence: CASSAFVGTPPPTDTQYF. The DNA for the CDR3 is TGTGCCAGCAGCGCGTTCGTTGGGACTCCCCCCCCGACAGATACGCAGTATTTT.

This clone occurred once. The rearrangement uses TRBV10-3 and TRBJ1-1; TRBD1 aligns across 7 bases. Trimming cost V 5 bases and J 1 base; bases outside gene matches: 4. Per germline, CDR1 ENHRY and CDR2 SYGVKD. CDR3 size: 14 residues. Here the CDR3 reads CAISRTGSNTEAFF. The CDR3 nucleotides are TGTGCCATCAGTAGGACAGGATCGAACACTGAAGCTTTCTTT.

V gene TRBV4-1 combines with J gene TRBJ2-5; possibly TRBD2 for D (5 bases). Germline V lookup: CDR1 MGHRA, CDR2 YSYEKL. CDR3 size: 14 residues. Trimming removed 0 bases from V and 6 bases from J, with 11 bases in between. The CDR3 loop is CASSQDRGRQTQYF. For the CDR3, the DNA is TGCGCCAGCAGCCAAGATCGGGGTAGGCAGACCCAGTACTTC.

This rearrangement joins TRBV18 to TRBJ2-5; 9 bases line up with TRBD1. The CDR3 has 14 residues. Unmatched junction bases numbered 6, after V lost 5 bases and J lost 5 bases. Germline V gene data show CDR1 as KGHSH and CDR2 as LQKENI. The CDR3 DNA follows: TGTGCCAGCTCAGATCGGACAGGGGAGGAGACCCAGTACTTC. Its translation is CASSDRTGEETQYF.

The chain uses TRBV5-1 and TRBJ2-7, with TRBD2 identical over 7 bases. The junction had 13 bases not matched to a gene; V was cut back by 4 bases and J by 6 bases. Per germline, CDR1 SGHRS and CDR2 YFSETQ. The CDR3 is 15 amino acids. The DNA of the CDR3 is TGCGCCAGCAGCCCGGGGTCGGGGACTACGACCGAGCAGTACTTC. It codes for CASSPGSGTTTEQYF.

This chain links TRBV7-9 with TRBJ1-1, with a weak D call TRBD1 (5 bases). There are 12 residues in the CDR3. Germline CDR1 is SEHNR and CDR2 is FQNEAQ (reference sequence). Trimming pared 6 bases from V and 5 bases from J, leaving 10 bases between. This chain's CDR3 is CASRHDRTEAFF. CDR3 sequence (DNA): TGTGCCAGCAGGCATGACAGAACTGAAGCTTTCTTT.

The rearrangement joins TRBV29-1 to TRBJ2-3; tentatively, D is TRBD2 (6 bases). Germline CDR1 is SQVTM and CDR2 is ANQGSEA. V was shortened by 4 bases and J by 4 bases, with 18 bases between the two germline ends. This CDR3 region has 15 residues. CDR3 nucleotides: TGCAGCGTTGTGGGCGGGGAATGGTATGCAGATACGCAGTATTTT. It codes for CSVVGGEWYADTQYF.

Only one count was recorded for this clone. This sequence joins TRBV30 and TRBJ2-1, with TRBD2 matching over 8 bases. In germline, CDR1 is GTSNPN, CDR2 SVGIG (reference sequence). Trimming at V came to 4 bases and at J to 4 bases, leaving 6 bases not matched to a gene. CDR3 length: 14 residues. The CDR3 protein is CAWNRAGAYNEQFF. Written as DNA, the CDR3 is TGTGCCTGGAACAGAGCGGGAGCGTACAATGAGCAGTTCTTC.

CDR3 sequence: CSVHLARYQETQYF. The CDR3 region has the DNA TGCAGCGTTCACCTAGCGCGGTACCAAGAGACCCAGTACTTC. The chain has TRBV29-1 and TRBJ2-5, with a possible D match to TRBD2 (6 bases). Germline CDR1 SQVTM, CDR2 ANQGSEA. V lost 5 bases, J lost 0 bases, and 13 bases lay in between. The CDR3 runs 14 residues.

V is TRBV28 and J is TRBJ2-7; a possible D gene is TRBD2 (6 bases). The CDR3 length is 12 residues. V was cut by 10 bases and J by 1 base, with 11 bases left in between. CDR1 MDHEN and CDR2 SYDVKM come from the germline V gene. CDR3 region: CATRTISYEQYF. CDR3 coding DNA: TGTGCCACCCGGACTATTTCCTACGAGCAGTACTTC.